The T cell receptor beta chain described here comes from a study of cytomegalovirus exposure and HLA in healthy donors. Turning to this clone: Its antigen is as yet unknown.

Study observations and caveats: A later analysis found TCR association rates differed by HLA locus, highest for DRB1 and lowest for HLA-C. Roughly uniform depth of sequencing across donors was assumed in presence/absence analyses.

Primers: 60 Vbeta forward and 13 Jbeta reverse. Libraries were prepared by immunoSEQ multiplex PCR; TCRdb keeps only in-frame clonotypes and omits some of them. Counted here are 110,000 or so clones, around 70% occurring once; the ten biggest clones make up roughly 4.2%. The sample was PBMCs. The TCR originated in a woman aged 35 to 49 in good health and CMV-seropositive.

This CDR3 reads CASSQDRTSGSNEQYF. In DNA, the CDR3 is TGCGCCAGCAGCCAAGATAGGACTAGCGGGAGCAACGAGCAGTACTTC. The chain employs TRBV4-1 and TRBJ2-5; 13 nucleotides align to TRBD2. The tail of the sequence fits TRBJ2-7 better, so the J call may be wrong. This CDR3 spans 16 amino acids. Per the germline V gene, CDR1 is MGHRA and CDR2 is YSYEKL.